These 25 T cell receptor beta chains were sequenced from one sample in a study of T cells in Graves' hyperthyroidism and ophthalmopathy. TCR beta CDR3 region amplification was performed from RNA transcripts. During a first-round RT-PCR of the TCR CDR3, the HTBI primer set was used. TCRdb re-derived calls from the multiplex PCR reads in MiXCR, one entry per CDR3 protein. The top ten hold about 20% of the sample, which has more than 350,000 distinct CDR3 sequences, 13% to 15% seen once. The sample was blood. The receptors were gathered from an older woman with Graves' ophthalmopathy.

This clonotype was observed a few times. The chain is built from TRBV30 and TRBJ2-5; D possibly corresponds to TRBD1 (6 bases). Trimming shortened V by 8 bases and J by 5 bases, and 15 bases separated the two germline ends. The germline gives CDR1 GTSNPN, CDR2 SVGIG (reference sequence). The CDR3 is made up of 12 amino acids. The DNA of the CDR3 is TGTGCCCAACAGGGCCGAGGGGAGACCCAGTACTTC. Translation gives CAQQGRGETQYF.

In its sample, this clonotype was seen a few times. The gene calls are TRBV29-1 and TRBJ1-5; D perhaps matches TRBD1 (5 bases). Germline CDR1 is SQVTM and CDR2 is ANQGSEA. Trimming left V 4 bases short and J 1 base short, with 5 bases between. CDR3 length: 12 amino acids. CDR3 coding DNA: TGCAGCGTTGGGGACAGCAATCAGCCCCAGCATTTT. Translation: CSVGDSNQPQHF.

This clonotype was found many times. The chain links TRBV29-1 to TRBJ2-1; D not certain. Germline V gene data show CDR1 as SQVTM and CDR2 as ANQGSEA. CDR3 size: 13 residues. The V end lost 4 bases, the J end lost 0 bases, and 7 bases lay between the germline ends. Here the CDR3 reads CSVVTSSYNEQFF. CDR3 nucleotides: TGCAGCGTTGTGACCAGCTCCTACAATGAGCAGTTCTTC.

Ten or more counts support this clonotype. The chain recombines TRBV2 with TRBJ2-1; D is possibly TRBD2 (5 bases). V was cut by 3 bases and J by 12 bases, with 12 bases left in between. Germline CDR1 SNHLY, CDR2 FYNNEI. The length of the CDR3 is 12 residues. The CDR3 sequence: CASSDERLMQFF. As DNA, the CDR3 is TGTGCCAGCAGTGACGAGAGACTAATGCAGTTCTTC.

This chain joins TRBV12-3 or TRBV12-4 and TRBJ1-4, with D perhaps matching TRBD1 (6 bases). The CDR3 is 14 amino acids. Trimming took 2 bases from V and 8 from J, leaving 12 bases between them. The CDR3 DNA reads TGTGCCAGCAGTTTAACACAGGGAGGCGAAAAACTGTTTTTT. Encoded protein: CASSLTQGGEKLFF.

This clonotype was seen ten or more times. The genes are TRBV9 and TRBJ2-5; 8 bases map to TRBD2. Trimming cost V 0 bases and J 5 bases; bases outside gene matches: 6. The CDR3 is made up of 15 amino acids. Germline V CDR1 and CDR2: SGDLS, YYNGEE. The CDR3 bases are TGTGCCAGCAGCGTAGAGGCGGGAGGCTGGGAGACCCAGTACTTC. Its translation: CASSVEAGGWETQYF.

This clonotype was counted ten times or more. This rearrangement joins TRBV28 to TRBJ2-7; the D gene could be TRBD1 or TRBD2 (5 bases each). This CDR3 contains 13 residues. Looked up from germline, CDR1 is MDHEN and CDR2 is SYDVKM. Trimming pared 6 bases from V and 5 bases from J, leaving 14 bases between. CDR3 in DNA: TGTGCCAGCAGCCCCCTCCGGGGCCACGAGCAGTACTTC. Translating gives CASSPLRGHEQYF.

This clonotype was counted at least ten times. The gene calls are TRBV11-2 and TRBJ2-1; 9 bases align to TRBD2. The V segment lost 1 base and the J segment 6 bases; nucleotides outside the gene matches: 10. The germline V gene has CDR1 SGHAT and CDR2 FQNNGV. There are 17 residues in the CDR3. This chain's CDR3 is CASSLAGGGRAINEQFF. The CDR3 DNA follows: TGTGCCAGCAGCTTAGCGGGTGGCGGGAGGGCCATCAATGAGCAGTTCTTC.

This rearrangement joins TRBV7-6 to TRBJ1-2, with TRBD1 as a possible D gene (6 bases). Germline loops: CDR1 SGHVS, CDR2 FNYEAQ. The CDR3 length is 15 residues. Trimming took 1 base from V and 5 from J, leaving 14 bases between them. The CDR3 here is CASSLDAGDVYGYTF. The CDR3 DNA reads as TGTGCCAGCAGCTTAGACGCAGGGGATGTTTATGGCTACACCTTC. The full variable domain, its missing parts supplied by reference TRBV7-6 and TRBJ1-2, is GAGVSQSPRYKVTKRGQDVALRCDPISGHVSLYWYRQALGQGPEFLTYFNYEAQQDKSGLPNDRFSAERPEGSISTLTIQRTEQRDSAMYRCASSLDAGDVYGYTFGSGTRLTVV.

This clonotype was detected many times. V gene TRBV28 combines with J gene TRBJ1-1; 7 positions match TRBD1. CDR1 and CDR2 from the germline V gene are MDHEN and SYDVKM. J was trimmed by 2 bases and V by 7 bases; bases with no gene match: 10. There are 15 residues in the CDR3. Written as DNA, the CDR3 is TGTGCCAGCATTCAGAGAAGGGGGCCTAACACTGAAGCTTTCTTT. This encodes CASIQRRGPNTEAFF.

This clonotype was seen ten or more times. The CDR3 reads CSASEFTSGRYNEQFF. In DNA form, the CDR3 reads TGCAGTGCTAGCGAATTTACTAGCGGGAGATACAATGAGCAGTTCTTC. This chain joins TRBV20-1 and TRBJ2-1; 11 bases are a match to TRBD2. Unmatched junction bases numbered 8, after V lost 3 bases and J lost 4 bases. CDR3 length equals 16 residues. Germline CDR1 DFQATT, CDR2 SNEGSKA (reference sequence).

This clonotype has a handful of counts. This chain connects TRBV6-1 to TRBJ2-7; 8 bases map to TRBD1. The CDR3 covers 15 residues. Germline CDR1 MNHNS, CDR2 SASEGT. V dropped 6 bases and J dropped 2; count of bases not matched to a gene: 9. CDR3 DNA: TGTGCCAGCAGGCCACGGACAGGGACCCCCTACGAGCAGTACTTC. This codes for CASRPRTGTPYEQYF.

This clonotype has at least ten counts. The chain employs TRBV28 and TRBJ2-7, with 9 bases that match TRBD1. Losses at the gene ends were 5 bases for V and 5 bases for J; bases not matched to a gene: 7. There are 14 residues in the CDR3. Germline V gives CDR1 MDHEN, CDR2 SYDVKM. The CDR3 here is CASSPPGQGDEQYF. CDR3 nucleotides: TGTGCCAGCAGTCCCCCGGGACAGGGCGACGAGCAGTACTTC.

V is TRBV2 and J is TRBJ1-1; weak D call: TRBD1 (6 bases). The CDR3 contains 13 residues. V was clipped by 6 bases and J by 4 bases, with 12 bases between them. Germline V CDR1 and CDR2: SNHLY, FYNNEI. CDR3 residues: CASRTGWGTEAFF. CDR3 bases: TGTGCCAGCAGGACAGGTTGGGGCACTGAAGCTTTCTTT.

On this clonotype: A much larger clone lies one base from this, so it may be a read error. CDR3 in amino acids: CTSSLREGGYEQYF. The CDR3 DNA follows: TGTACCAGCAGTTTAAGGGAAGGGGGCTACGAGCAGTACTTC. The chain combines TRBV27 with TRBJ2-7, with TRBD1 as a possible D gene (6 bases). The CDR3 consists of 14 residues. Germline CDR1 is MNHEY and CDR2 is SMNVEV (reference sequence).

This clonotype was seen just once. This CDR3 reads CASSLLAGLDYEQYF. In nucleotides, the CDR3 is TGTGCCAGCAGCTTACTGGCGGGACTAGACTACGAGCAGTACTTC. J is TRBJ2-7 and V is TRBV11-2; 8 bases map to TRBD2. There are 15 residues in the CDR3. The ends lost 2 bases at V and 3 bases at J; junction bases unmatched: 6. The germline V gene has CDR1 SGHAT and CDR2 FQNNGV.

A few counts support this clonotype. The chain combines TRBV10-1 with TRBJ2-1; tentatively, D is TRBD1 (6 bases). This CDR3 spans 16 amino acids. CDR1 is WNHNN, CDR2 SYGVQD, per germline (reference sequence). V gave up 4 bases and J gave up 2 bases, with 15 bases separating them. In DNA, the CDR3 is TGCGCCAGCAGTGCCGGGGTAGGGGGAACCTACAATGAGCAGTTCTTC. It yields the protein CASSAGVGGTYNEQFF.

This clonotype was found many times. The rearrangement joins TRBV20-1 to TRBJ1-4, with D tentatively TRBD1 (6 bases). In germline, CDR1 is DFQATT, CDR2 SNEGSKA (reference sequence). The CDR3 sequence is 13 residues long. The V end lost 1 base, the J end lost 10 bases, and 13 bases lay between the germline ends. The CDR3 DNA is TGCAGTGCTAGAGCCTCCGGGGGCCGAAAACTGTTTTTT. The encoded protein is CSARASGGRKLFF.

With regard to this clonotype: At one end the junction does not follow the germline gene, possibly because of a read error. This sequence joins TRBV7-8 and TRBJ2-1, with unresolved D. The CDR3 is made up of 13 amino acids. Germline loops: CDR1 SGHVS, CDR2 FQNEAQ. Written as DNA, the CDR3 is TGTGCCAGCAGCTTAGCAGCACGGCCTCACCCTATCTTC. Its protein is CASSLAARPHPIF.

This clonotype was seen more than once but under ten times. This chain uses TRBV7-2 with TRBJ1-3; 7 bases line up with TRBD1. The V gene end was trimmed by 5 bases and the J gene end by 8 bases; junction bases not matched to a gene: 6. The germline CDR1 and CDR2 sequences are SGHTA and FQGNSA. CDR3 length equals 13 residues. The CDR3 DNA follows: TGTGCCAGCAGCCCTAGGGGGCCCTACACCATATATTTT. As protein: CASSPRGPYTIYF.

At least ten counts were recorded for this clonotype. The chain recombines TRBV7-9 with TRBJ2-1; D not resolved. Germline V lookup: CDR1 SEHNR, CDR2 FQNEAQ (reference sequence). V dropped 1 base and J dropped 5 bases, with 6 bases sitting between them. CDR3 length: 13 amino acids. The CDR3 is CASSLGPHNEQFF. CDR3 sequence (DNA): TGTGCCAGCAGCTTAGGACCACACAATGAGCAGTTCTTC.

This clonotype appeared many times. The chain couples TRBV3-1 to TRBJ2-4; no definite D call. Germline V lookup: CDR1 LGHDT, CDR2 YNNKEL (reference sequence). The ends were cut back, 1 base at V and 0 bases at J, with 7 bases in the middle. The CDR3 extends over 15 amino acids. CDR3: CASSQGGLAKNIQYF. CDR3 in DNA: TGTGCCAGCAGCCAAGGAGGTCTAGCCAAAAACATTCAGTACTTC.

Ten or more counts support this clonotype. This chain uses TRBV28 with TRBJ2-1, with 15 bases fitting TRBD2. Germline assignment: CDR1 MDHEN and CDR2 SYDVKM. The CDR3 covers 14 residues. Trimming at V came to 8 bases and at J to 13 bases, leaving 9 bases not matched to a gene. Here the CDR3 reads CASRPGLAGGRQFF. Written as DNA, the CDR3 is TGTGCCAGCCGCCCAGGACTAGCGGGAGGGCGTCAGTTCTTC.

This clonotype appeared many times. The CDR3 nucleotides are TGTGCCAGCAGCCCCTGGGCGGCCACCCGGGAGACCCAGTACTTC. Translating gives CASSPWAATRETQYF. The chain is built from TRBV6-1 and TRBJ2-5; no firm D call. The CDR3 loop spans 15 amino acids. V gave up 6 bases and J gave up 5 bases, with 19 bases separating them. Germline V gives CDR1 MNHNS, CDR2 SASEGT.

This clonotype was observed at least ten times. The V and J genes are TRBV5-1 and TRBJ2-2; 9 bases agree with TRBD1. Germline V CDR1 and CDR2: SGHRS, YFSETQ. The CDR3 is made up of 18 amino acids. V was pared by 3 bases and J by 6 bases, with 15 bases of the junction left unmatched. The CDR3 nucleotides read TGCGCCAGCAGCTATATCAAATCGGACAGGGGTTATTCCGGGGAGCTGTTTTTT. Translated, it gives CASSYIKSDRGYSGELFF.